This TCR beta chain came from a study of OX40 agonist ivuxolimab in advanced cancers. Study outcomes and limitations: Expanded peripheral T cells had an undetermined antigen specificity.

Using immunoSEQ multiplex PCR, the repertoire was profiled, and TCRdb retains in-frame clones only, with some absent. The table lists fewer than 30,000 clones, 81% of them singletons, with about a third in the top ten. The CDR3 extends over 16 amino acids. Germline V lookup: CDR1 MNHEY, CDR2 SMNVEV (reference sequence). V was pared by 7 bases and J by 0 bases, with 8 bases of the junction left unmatched. In this sample, this clone turned up once. Its specificity is not known. This TCR came from an adult with an advanced solid tumor such as melanoma, head and neck, liver or kidney cancer. The source material was CD4+ or CD8+ T cells sorted from blood, sampled in a trial of the OX40 agonist ivuxolimab. This rearrangement joins TRBV27 to TRBJ1-5; 8 nucleotides align to TRBD1. The CDR3 DNA follows: TGTGCCAGCAACGTCCGGACAGGGTATAGCAATCAGCCCCAGCATTTT. This gives the protein CASNVRTGYSNQPQHF.